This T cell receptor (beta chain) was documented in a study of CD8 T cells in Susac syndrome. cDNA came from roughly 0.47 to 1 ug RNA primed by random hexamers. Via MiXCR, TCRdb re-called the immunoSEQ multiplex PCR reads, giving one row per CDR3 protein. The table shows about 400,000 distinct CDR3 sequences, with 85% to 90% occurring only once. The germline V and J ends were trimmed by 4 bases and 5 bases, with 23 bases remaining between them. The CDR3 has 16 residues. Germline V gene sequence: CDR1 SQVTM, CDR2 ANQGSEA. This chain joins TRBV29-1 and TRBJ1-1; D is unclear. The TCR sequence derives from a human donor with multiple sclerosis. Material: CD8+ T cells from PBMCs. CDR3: CSVGSAGDAQWTEAFF. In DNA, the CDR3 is TGCAGCGTTGGATCGGCAGGAGATGCCCAGTGGACTGAAGCTTTCTTT.